A selection of T cell receptor beta chains follows, all from one sample in a study of identical twins. From the 5' RACE reads, TCRdb called clonotypes with MiXCR, one entry per CDR3 protein. The sample has roughly 710,000 distinct CDR3 sequences; around 5.7% are singletons. Sequencing was carried out using naive T cells sorted from blood. These receptors were collected from a man aged 18 to 29 in good health. Each CDR3 is given with its conserved first and last residue. D genes are given only for firm matches. The size field is filled for only some rows; it gives once, few, many or a size class.

CDR3nt	CDR3aa	abundance	j_gene	v_gene	d_gene
TGTGCCAGCAGCTTAGCGGGCAGGGAGGTTGCTGAAGCTTTCTTT	CASSLAGREVAEAFF	many	TRBJ1-1	TRBV7-9	.
TGCAGCGTTGCTCCCGAGAACTCCTACGAGCAGTACTTC	CSVAPENSYEQYF	many	TRBJ2-7	TRBV29-1	.
TGCAGCGTTCCGCCCGGGTCCGGATTCGATGAGCAGTTCTTC	CSVPPGSGFDEQFF	.	TRBJ2-1	TRBV29-1	.
TGTGCCAGCAGCTCCCGGGTGGGGGCCCTCATGAACACTGAAGCTTTCTTT	CASSSRVGALMNTEAFF	.	TRBJ1-1	TRBV11-2	.
TGTGCCACCAGTGACACTAGCGGGATTGGGGAGCTGTTTTTT	CATSDTSGIGELFF	many	TRBJ2-2	TRBV24-1	TRBD2
TGTGCCAGCAGCTACCTTGGCCACTCCTACGAGCAGTACTTC	CASSYLGHSYEQYF	few	TRBJ2-7	TRBV6-2/TRBV6-3	.
TGTGCCAGCAGTTCGACACCAACCCAGTACTTC	CASSSTPTQYF	.	TRBJ2-5	TRBV6-2/TRBV6-3	.
TGCGCCAGCAGCGCAGGGTTTCTTAGCCAAGAGACCCAGTACTTC	CASSAGFLSQETQYF	.	TRBJ2-5	TRBV5-1	.
TGTGCCAGCAGCGGGGGGGGTGACAGGGGTGAAAAACTGTTTTTT	CASSGGGDRGEKLFF	few	TRBJ1-4	TRBV2	TRBD1
TGCAGTCAATCGACAGGGGGGAGTATCGACGAGCAGTACTTC	CSQSTGGSIDEQYF	few	TRBJ2-7	TRBV20-1	TRBD1
TGCGCCAGCAGCTTGGATGGGGTCGAGCAGTACTTC	CASSLDGVEQYF	many	TRBJ2-7	TRBV5-1	.
TGCAGCGCCGCCGGGACCGCGGGCTACAATGAGCAGTTCTTC	CSAAGTAGYNEQFF	few	TRBJ2-1	TRBV29-1	.
TGTGCCAGCAGTTCCCTGGGGTACAGCGGGGGTTCAACGCAGTATTTT	CASSSLGYSGGSTQYF	many	TRBJ2-3	TRBV12-3/TRBV12-4	TRBD2
TGTGCCAGCAGCAGCGGGAGTCGTCACAATGAGCAGTTCTTC	CASSSGSRHNEQFF	few	TRBJ2-1	TRBV6-1	TRBD2
TGTGCCTCCAAATCTAGCGGGAGCCTCGATGAGCAGTTCTTC	CASKSSGSLDEQFF	many	TRBJ2-1	TRBV24-1	TRBD2
TGTGCCAGCAGTTTGACGGGACAGGGGTTATCAACTAATGAAAAACTGTTTTTT	CASSLTGQGLSTNEKLFF	.	TRBJ1-4	TRBV12-3/TRBV12-4	TRBD1
TGTGCCACCAGTGACCAAAACCGACAGGGGGCTTCAGATACGCAGTATTTT	CATSDQNRQGASDTQYF	few	TRBJ2-3	TRBV24-1	TRBD1
TGTGCCACCAACCCGTTGGGACAGGCCGGGGGGTCAGAGACCCAGTACTTC	CATNPLGQAGGSETQYF	.	TRBJ2-5	TRBV28	.